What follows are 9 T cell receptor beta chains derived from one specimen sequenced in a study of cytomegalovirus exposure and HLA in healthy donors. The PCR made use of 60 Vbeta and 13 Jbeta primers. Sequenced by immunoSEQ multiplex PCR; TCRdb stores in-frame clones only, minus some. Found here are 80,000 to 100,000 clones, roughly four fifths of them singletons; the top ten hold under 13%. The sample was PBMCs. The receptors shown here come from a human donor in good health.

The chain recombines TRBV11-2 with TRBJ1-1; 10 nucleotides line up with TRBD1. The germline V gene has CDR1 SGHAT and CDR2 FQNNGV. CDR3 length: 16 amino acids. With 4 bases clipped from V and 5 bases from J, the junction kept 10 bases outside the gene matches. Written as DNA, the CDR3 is TGTGCCAGCAGCTCAGACAGGGGGCTAGGGGTGACTGAAGCTTTCTTT. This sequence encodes CASSSDRGLGVTEAFF.

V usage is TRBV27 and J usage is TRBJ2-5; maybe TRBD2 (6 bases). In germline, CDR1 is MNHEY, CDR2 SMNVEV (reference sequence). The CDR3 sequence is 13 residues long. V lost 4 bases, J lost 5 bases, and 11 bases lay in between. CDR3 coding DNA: TGTGCCAGCAGTTGGGAAGCGGGTGAGACCCAGTACTTC. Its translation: CASSWEAGETQYF.

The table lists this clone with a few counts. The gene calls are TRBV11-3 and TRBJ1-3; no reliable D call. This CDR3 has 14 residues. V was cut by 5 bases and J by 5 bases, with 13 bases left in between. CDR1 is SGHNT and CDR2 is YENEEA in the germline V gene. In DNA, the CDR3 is TGTGCCAGCAGCAACCCTCTAGCCCGAAACACCATATATTTT. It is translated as CASSNPLARNTIYF.

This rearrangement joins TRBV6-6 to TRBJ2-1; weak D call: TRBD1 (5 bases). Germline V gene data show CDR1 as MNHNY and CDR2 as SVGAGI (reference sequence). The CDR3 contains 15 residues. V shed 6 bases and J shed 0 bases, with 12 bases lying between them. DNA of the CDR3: TGTGCCAGCAGGGCCGACAGTATCTCCTACAATGAGCAGTTCTTC. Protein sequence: CASRADSISYNEQFF.

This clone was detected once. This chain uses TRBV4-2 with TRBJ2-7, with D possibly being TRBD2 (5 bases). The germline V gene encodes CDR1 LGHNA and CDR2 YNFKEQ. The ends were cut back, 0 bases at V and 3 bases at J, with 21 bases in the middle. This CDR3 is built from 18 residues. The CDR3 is CASSQDPFLGPGGYEQYF. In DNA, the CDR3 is TGTGCCAGCAGCCAAGACCCATTTCTCGGGCCCGGAGGCTACGAGCAGTACTTC.

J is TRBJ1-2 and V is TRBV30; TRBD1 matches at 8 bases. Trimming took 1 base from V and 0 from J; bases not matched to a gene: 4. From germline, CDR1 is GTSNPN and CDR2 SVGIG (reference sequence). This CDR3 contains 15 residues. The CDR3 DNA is TGTGCCTGGAGTGCAGGGGGCACTACTAACTATGGCTACACCTTC. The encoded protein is CAWSAGGTTNYGYTF. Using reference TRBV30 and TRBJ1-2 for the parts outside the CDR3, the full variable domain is SQTIHQWPATLVQPVGSPLSLECTVEGTSNPNLYWYRQAAGRGLQLLFYSVGIGQISSEVPQNLSASRPQDRQFILSSKKLLLSDSGFYLCAWSAGGTTNYGYTFGSGTRLTVV.

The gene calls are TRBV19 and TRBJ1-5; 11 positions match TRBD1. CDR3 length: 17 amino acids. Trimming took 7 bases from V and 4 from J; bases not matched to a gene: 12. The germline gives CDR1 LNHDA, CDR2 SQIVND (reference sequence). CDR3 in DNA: TGTGCCAGTACCAACATAAGGACAGGGGGCCCTAATCAGCCCCAGCATTTT. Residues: CASTNIRTGGPNQPQHF.

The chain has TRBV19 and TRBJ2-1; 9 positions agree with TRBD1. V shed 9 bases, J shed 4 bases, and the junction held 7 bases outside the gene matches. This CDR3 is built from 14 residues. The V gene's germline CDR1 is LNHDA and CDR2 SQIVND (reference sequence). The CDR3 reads CASRTGALYNEQFF. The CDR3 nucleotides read TGTGCCAGCCGGACAGGGGCTTTATACAATGAGCAGTTCTTC. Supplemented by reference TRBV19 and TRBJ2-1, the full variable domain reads DGGITQSPKYLFRKEGQNVTLSCEQNLNHDAMYWYRQDPGQGLRLIYYSQIVNDFQKGDIAEGYSVSREKKESFPLTVTSAQKNPTAFYLCASRTGALYNEQFFGPGTRLTVL.

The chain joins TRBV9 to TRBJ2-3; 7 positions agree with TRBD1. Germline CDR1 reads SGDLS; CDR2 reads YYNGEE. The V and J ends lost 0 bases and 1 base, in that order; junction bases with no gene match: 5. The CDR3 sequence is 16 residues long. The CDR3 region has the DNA TGTGCCAGCAGCGTAGTGTCAACAGGGGGCACAGATACGCAGTATTTT. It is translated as CASSVVSTGGTDTQYF.